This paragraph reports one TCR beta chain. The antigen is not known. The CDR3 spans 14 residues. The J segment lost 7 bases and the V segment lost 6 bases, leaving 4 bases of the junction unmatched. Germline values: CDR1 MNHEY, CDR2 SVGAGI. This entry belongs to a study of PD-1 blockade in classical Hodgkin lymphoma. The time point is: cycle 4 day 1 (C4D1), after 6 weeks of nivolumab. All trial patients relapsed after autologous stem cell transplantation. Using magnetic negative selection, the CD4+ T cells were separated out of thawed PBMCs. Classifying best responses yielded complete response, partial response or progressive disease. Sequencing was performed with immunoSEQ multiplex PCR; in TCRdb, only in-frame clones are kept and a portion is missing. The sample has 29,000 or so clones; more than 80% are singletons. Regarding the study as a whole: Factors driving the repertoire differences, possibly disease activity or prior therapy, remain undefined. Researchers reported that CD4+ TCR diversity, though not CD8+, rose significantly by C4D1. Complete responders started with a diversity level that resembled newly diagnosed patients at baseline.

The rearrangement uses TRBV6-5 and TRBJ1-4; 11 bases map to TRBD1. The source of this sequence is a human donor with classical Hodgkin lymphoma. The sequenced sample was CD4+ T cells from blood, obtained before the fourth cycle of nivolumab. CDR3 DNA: TGTGCCAGCAGGGACAGGGGGCGGTCTGAAAAACTGTTTTTT. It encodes CASRDRGRSEKLFF.